The 32 T cell receptor beta chains in this list originate from one sample, sequenced in a study of T cell responses to AZD1222 COVID-19 vaccine. The protocol was immunoSEQ multiplex PCR, while the TCRdb copy is restricted to in-frame clones and leaves out a portion. This sample has 95,000 to 100,000 clones; 90% occur once, and the top ten carry under 1.5%. Sequencing used peripheral blood, obtained on day 0 of AZD1222 vaccination. The origin of the receptors is an adult in good health.

The chain carries TRBV28 and TRBJ2-2; D ambiguous. The CDR3 contains 11 residues. V was cut by 8 bases and J by 6 bases, with 7 bases left in between. The germline CDR1 and CDR2 sequences are MDHEN and SYDVKM. This CDR3 reads CASDGAGELFF. For the CDR3, the DNA is TGTGCCAGCGATGGGGCCGGGGAGCTGTTTTTT. The full variable domain, its missing parts supplied by reference TRBV28 and TRBJ2-2, is DVKVTQSSRYLVKRTGEKVFLECVQDMDHENMFWYRQDPGLGLRLIYFSYDVKMKEKGDIPEGYSVSREKKERFSLILESASTNQTSMYLCASDGAGELFFGEGSRLTVL.

The CDR3 nucleotides read TGTGCCAGTCGCGGACACAACGCCTACGAGCAGTACTTC. Encoded protein: CASRGHNAYEQYF. J is TRBJ2-7 and V is TRBV2; D perhaps matches TRBD1 (5 bases). This CDR3 is 13 amino acids long. Germline V CDR1 and CDR2: SNHLY, FYNNEI. V was cut by 9 bases and J by 2 bases, with 14 bases left in between.

The CDR3 region is CASSPAYTDTQYF. The CDR3 DNA sequence: TGTGCCAGCAGCCCGGCTTACACAGATACGCAGTATTTT. The rearrangement joins TRBV3-1 (or the pseudogene TRBV3-2) to TRBJ2-3; D remains unclear. The germline CDR1 and CDR2 sequences are LGHDT and YNNKEL (reference sequence). The CDR3 is made up of 13 amino acids. Between the trimmed V and J ends, which lost 4 bases and 2 bases, there was a span of 7 bases.

This clone came up once. The rearrangement links TRBV2 to TRBJ1-5, with D perhaps TRBD1 (6 bases). Germline V gene data show CDR1 as SNHLY and CDR2 as FYNNEI. The CDR3 totals 14 residues. Trimming left V 6 bases short and J 6 bases short, with 15 bases between. As DNA, the CDR3 is TGTGCCAGCAGCCCCCAGGGGTTGGGTCAGCCCCAGCATTTT. It encodes CASSPQGLGQPQHF.

The rearrangement links TRBV6-6 to TRBJ2-1; no reliable D call. Trimming shortened V by 0 bases and J by 5 bases, and 11 bases separated the two germline ends. The germline gives CDR1 MNHNY, CDR2 SVGAGI (reference sequence). This CDR3 is 15 amino acids long. The CDR3 here is CASSYSMAGNNEQFF. The CDR3 bases are TGTGCCAGCAGTTACTCGATGGCCGGAAACAATGAGCAGTTCTTC.

The V gene is TRBV28, the J gene TRBJ1-6; D possibly corresponds to TRBD1 (5 bases). The CDR3 runs to 16 residues. Germline V gives CDR1 MDHEN, CDR2 SYDVKM. Trimming removed 4 bases at V and 9 bases at J, with 19 bases between. CDR3 in amino acids: CASSSQLGRGGSPLHF. CDR3 DNA sequence: TGTGCCAGCAGTTCCCAGTTGGGACGGGGAGGTTCACCCCTCCACTTT.

The chain links TRBV7-9 to TRBJ1-4, with 10 bases aligning to TRBD1. This CDR3 is 17 amino acids long. Germline V gene lookup returns CDR1 SEHNR and CDR2 FQNEAQ (reference sequence). V shed 5 bases, J shed 1 base, and the junction held 7 bases outside the gene matches. The CDR3 nucleotides read TGTGCCAGCAGCCTGGGACAGGGGAGGGGAACTAATGAAAAACTGTTTTTT. Amino acids: CASSLGQGRGTNEKLFF.

This chain connects TRBV5-3 to TRBJ1-3; tentatively, D is TRBD1 (6 bases). TRBV5-3 is placed among ORFs of uncertain function. The CDR3 totals 15 residues. V lost 4 bases, J lost 3 bases, and 14 bases lay in between. CDR3 region: CARSLVGASGNTIYF. CDR3 sequence (DNA): TGTGCCAGAAGCCTCGTGGGGGCGAGTGGAAACACCATATATTTT.

This clone was seen once. The chain couples TRBV6-5 to TRBJ1-5; D is undetermined. The CDR3 sequence is 14 residues long. V was trimmed by 6 bases and J by 6 bases, leaving 15 bases between them. Germline V CDR1 and CDR2: MNHEY, SVGAGI. Here the CDR3 reads CASSPVSEGQPQHF. As DNA, the CDR3 is TGTGCCAGCAGCCCGGTGTCGGAGGGTCAGCCCCAGCATTTT.

J is TRBJ2-2 and V is TRBV3-1 (or the pseudogene TRBV3-2); no clear D. Trimming left V 1 base short and J 1 base short, with 1 base between. From germline, CDR1 is LGHDT and CDR2 YNNKEL (reference sequence). This CDR3 has 13 residues. In DNA form, the CDR3 reads TGTGCCAGCAGCCAAGGGAACACCGGGGAGCTGTTTTTT. This sequence encodes CASSQGNTGELFF.

CDR3 sequence: CASTVGTEAFF. The CDR3 region has the DNA TGTGCCAGCACTGTTGGCACTGAAGCTTTCTTT. This chain joins TRBV28 and TRBJ1-1; unclear D gene. V lost 7 bases and J lost 4, with 7 bases in between. Looked up from germline, CDR1 is MDHEN and CDR2 is SYDVKM. This CDR3 contains 11 residues.

The CDR3 here is CATGGTDTQYF. The CDR3 coding sequence is TGTGCCACCGGTGGCACAGATACGCAGTATTTT. The gene calls are TRBV18 and TRBJ2-3; D is uncertain. V was shortened by 10 bases and J by 1 base, with 6 bases between the two germline ends. The CDR3 totals 11 residues. Germline V lookup: CDR1 KGHSH, CDR2 LQKENI.

The rearrangement uses TRBV19 and TRBJ2-2; D may correspond to TRBD1 or TRBD2 (7 bases each). CDR3 size: 18 residues. V lost 5 bases, J lost 3 bases, and 22 bases lay in between. Germline CDR1 LNHDA, CDR2 SQIVND (reference sequence). The CDR3 loop is CASSPGGGGVSYTGELFF. DNA of the CDR3: TGTGCCAGTAGTCCCGGGGGAGGGGGCGTATCTTACACCGGGGAGCTGTTTTTT.

The J gene is TRBJ2-1, the V gene TRBV2; 8 bases match TRBD2. V trimming: 3 bases; J trimming: 9 bases; junction bases outside the gene matches: 10. The CDR3 covers 15 residues. CDR1 SNHLY and CDR2 FYNNEI come from the germline V gene. The CDR3 spells CASSDLASGQGEQFF. The CDR3 coding sequence is TGTGCCAGCAGTGATTTGGCTAGCGGGCAAGGTGAGCAGTTCTTC.

CDR3 nucleotides: TGTGCCAGCAGCTTAGACAGTAACATCAATCAGCCCCAGCATTTT. Translating it yields CASSLDSNINQPQHF. The chain is built from TRBV7-8 and TRBJ1-5; D is ambiguous. Per germline, CDR1 SGHVS and CDR2 FQNEAQ. With 1 base removed from V and 3 bases from J, the gap between germline ends came to 10 bases. The CDR3 is 15 amino acids.

The chain couples TRBV4-2 to TRBJ1-1; 8 bases align to TRBD1. V dropped 0 bases and J dropped 5; count of bases not matched to a gene: 8. Germline V CDR1 and CDR2: LGHNA, YNFKEQ. The CDR3 runs to 16 residues. The CDR3 DNA reads as TGTGCCAGCAGCCAAGAGGAACAGGGGGGGTGGACTGAAGCTTTCTTT. Translated, it gives CASSQEEQGGWTEAFF.

The genes are TRBV19 and TRBJ1-3, with 9 bases fitting TRBD1. V lost 4 bases and J lost 5; bases outside the gene matches: 24. CDR3 size: 21 residues. Germline CDR1 reads LNHDA; CDR2 reads SQIVND (reference sequence). The CDR3 DNA sequence: TGTGCCAGTAGTACCCATTGGACAGGGGAAGATTTGGAAGGTACTAGAAACACCATATATTTT. Translation: CASSTHWTGEDLEGTRNTIYF. The whole variable domain, remainder taken from reference TRBV19 and TRBJ1-3, is DGGITQSPKYLFRKEGQNVTLSCEQNLNHDAMYWYRQDPGQGLRLIYYSQIVNDFQKGDIAEGYSVSREKKESFPLTVTSAQKNPTAFYLCASSTHWTGEDLEGTRNTIYFGEGSWLTVV.

The genes are TRBV19 and TRBJ2-3; D may be TRBD1 (6 bases). The CDR3 runs 12 residues. V was shortened by 9 bases and J by 8 bases, with 15 bases between the two germline ends. Looked up from germline, CDR1 is LNHDA and CDR2 is SQIVND (reference sequence). In DNA form, the CDR3 reads TGTGCCAGCACCCCAGGGGTGGGTACGCAGTATTTT. It yields the protein CASTPGVGTQYF. The full variable domain, with the rest looked up from reference TRBV19 and TRBJ2-3, is DGGITQSPKYLFRKEGQNVTLSCEQNLNHDAMYWYRQDPGQGLRLIYYSQIVNDFQKGDIAEGYSVSREKKESFPLTVTSAQKNPTAFYLCASTPGVGTQYFGPGTRLTVL.

This clone was counted many times. V gene TRBV11-2 combines with J gene TRBJ1-1; 8 positions agree with TRBD1. The V and J ends lost 4 bases and 5 bases, in that order; junction bases with no gene match: 3. CDR3 length: 13 amino acids. Germline-derived CDR1 and CDR2 are SGHAT and FQNNGV. The CDR3 DNA is TGTGCCAGCAGCTACGACAGGGGAACTGAAGCTTTCTTT. Its translation: CASSYDRGTEAFF.

In this sample, this clone turned up once. This rearrangement joins TRBV6-5 to TRBJ2-7; 9 nucleotides line up with TRBD1. The germline CDR1 and CDR2 sequences are MNHEY and SVGAGI. V lost 0 bases to trimming and J lost 10 bases; unmatched junction nucleotides: 4. The CDR3 has 13 amino acids. In DNA, the CDR3 is TGTGCCAGCAGTTACTCGGGACAGGGCTTTCAGTACTTC. This sequence encodes CASSYSGQGFQYF.

The sample holds one count of this clone. The chain joins TRBV7-7 to TRBJ2-5, with no clear D. The CDR3 runs 15 residues. Germline V gene lookup returns CDR1 SSHAT and CDR2 FNYEAQ (reference sequence). Between the trimmed V and J ends, which lost 3 bases and 0 bases, there was a span of 11 bases. The DNA of the CDR3 is TGTGCCAGCAGCTTTACGGTGGGGAACCAAGAGACCCAGTACTTC. Residues: CASSFTVGNQETQYF.

This clone came up many times. The V and J genes are TRBV2 and TRBJ2-7; D is ambiguous. The CDR3 has 12 residues. Germline V gene lookup returns CDR1 SNHLY and CDR2 FYNNEI. Trimming removed 5 bases at V and 2 bases at J, with 7 bases between. The CDR3 spells CASSRQAYEQYF. CDR3 sequence (DNA): TGTGCCAGCAGTAGGCAGGCCTACGAGCAGTACTTC.

V gene TRBV7-9 combines with J gene TRBJ1-6; no clear D gene. The CDR3 is 12 residues long. Trimming took 3 bases from V and 7 from J, leaving 4 bases between them. Germline assignment: CDR1 SEHNR and CDR2 FQNEAQ (reference sequence). The CDR3 DNA reads TGTGCCAGCAGCTTTCCGAATTCACCCCTCCACTTT. Translation gives CASSFPNSPLHF.

This chain links TRBV6-1 with TRBJ1-5; D gene uncertain. CDR1 and CDR2 (germline): MNHNS, SASEGT. This CDR3 spans 13 amino acids. V was shortened by 0 bases and J by 5 bases, with 5 bases between the two germline ends. CDR3 residues: CASSEARDQPQHF. CDR3 bases: TGTGCCAGCAGTGAAGCGCGAGATCAGCCCCAGCATTTT.

The V gene is TRBV6-5, the J gene TRBJ1-6, with 8 positions matching TRBD1. Germline-derived CDR1 and CDR2 are MNHEY and SVGAGI. With V trimmed by 7 bases and J by 7 bases, 9 bases remained unmatched. CDR3 length equals 15 residues. The CDR3 region has the DNA TGTGCCAGCAACCTGGGACAGGAACTGAATTCACCCCTCCACTTT. Amino acid sequence: CASNLGQELNSPLHF.

The chain combines TRBV24-1 with TRBJ1-5; no definite D call. V was shortened by 9 bases and J by 2 bases, with 7 bases between the two germline ends. Germline CDR1 reads KGHDR; CDR2 reads SFDVKD. The CDR3 sequence is 12 residues long. CDR3 sequence (DNA): TGTGCCACCTCCCGGGGCAATCAGCCCCAGCATTTT. Amino acid sequence: CATSRGNQPQHF.

The chain has TRBV2 and TRBJ1-1; D is uncertain. The CDR3 loop spans 11 amino acids. Looked up from germline, CDR1 is SNHLY and CDR2 is FYNNEI. Between the trimmed V and J ends, which lost 11 bases and 3 bases, there was a span of 10 bases. This CDR3 reads CASLTYTEAFF. For the CDR3, the DNA is TGTGCCTCTCTGACGTACACTGAAGCTTTCTTT.

The rearrangement links TRBV27 to TRBJ2-7; TRBD2 matches at 8 bases. Per the germline V gene, CDR1 is MNHEY and CDR2 is SMNVEV (reference sequence). The V and J ends lost 5 bases and 2 bases, in that order; junction bases with no gene match: 8. The CDR3 consists of 15 residues. The CDR3 DNA follows: TGTGCCAGCAGTGGGCGGGGGGTCCCTACCTACGAGCAGTACTTC. Its protein product is CASSGRGVPTYEQYF.

The chain links TRBV28 to TRBJ2-2, with 7 bases fitting TRBD2. The CDR3 length is 16 residues. Unmatched junction bases numbered 7, after V lost 2 bases and J lost 4 bases. Germline values: CDR1 MDHEN, CDR2 SYDVKM. CDR3 in DNA: TGTGCCAGCAGTTTAAGCGGGGTGAGGCCCACCGGGGAGCTGTTTTTT. Amino acids: CASSLSGVRPTGELFF. Full variable domain (remainder filled in from reference TRBV28 and TRBJ2-2): DVKVTQSSRYLVKRTGEKVFLECVQDMDHENMFWYRQDPGLGLRLIYFSYDVKMKEKGDIPEGYSVSREKKERFSLILESASTNQTSMYLCASSLSGVRPTGELFFGEGSRLTVL.

This chain links TRBV14 with TRBJ1-2; TRBD1 might be the D (5 bases). This CDR3 comprises 13 residues. Between the trimmed V and J ends, which lost 4 bases and 2 bases, there was a span of 8 bases. Looked up from germline, CDR1 is SGHDN and CDR2 is FVKESK. CDR3 DNA sequence: TGTGCCAGCAGCCTCGGGGGAAACTATGGCTACACCTTC. The encoded protein is CASSLGGNYGYTF. The full variable domain, with the rest looked up from reference TRBV14 and TRBJ1-2, is EAGVTQFPSHSVIEKGQTVTLRCDPISGHDNLYWYRRVMGKEIKFLLHFVKESKQDESGMPNNRFLAERTGGTYSTLKVQPAELEDSGVYFCASSLGGNYGYTFGSGTRLTVV.

CDR3 DNA sequence: TGCGCCAGCAGCCAAGGCCCACAGTTGGGGAACACTGAAGCTTTCTTT. This gives the protein CASSQGPQLGNTEAFF. V and J are TRBV4-1 and TRBJ1-1; no definite D call. CDR3 length: 16 amino acids. V was shortened by 1 base and J by 1 base, with 13 bases between the two germline ends. Germline lookup yields CDR1 MGHRA and CDR2 YSYEKL.

The chain couples TRBV29-1 to TRBJ2-2; TRBD1 might be the D (5 bases). V gave up 0 bases and J gave up 7 bases, with 12 bases separating them. The germline CDR1 and CDR2 sequences are SQVTM and ANQGSEA. The CDR3 is 14 residues long. The CDR3 reads CSVEDPRVHGELFF. The CDR3 nucleotides read TGCAGCGTTGAAGATCCCAGGGTTCACGGGGAGCTGTTTTTT.